These 6 T cell receptor beta chains share one sample of origin, sequenced in a study of cytomegalovirus exposure and HLA in healthy donors. Using immunoSEQ multiplex PCR, the repertoire was profiled, and TCRdb retains in-frame clones only, with some absent. The sample lists about 120,000 clones, about 89% occurring once. The sequenced material came from PBMCs. The receptors were sampled from a woman aged 18-29 years in good health and CMV-seronegative.

The chain links TRBV21-1 to TRBJ2-3; the table's D call of TRBD1 was not tested on the DNA. TRBV21-1 represents a pseudogene. This CDR3 region has 20 residues. Written as DNA, the CDR3 is TGTGCCAGCATTAGAAGGGACGGGACAGAAACCTGGACTCCCACAGATACGCAGTATTTT. The encoded protein is CASIRRDGTETWTPTDTQYF.

The chain carries TRBV9 and TRBJ2-7; 7 bases fit TRBD2. Germline-derived CDR1 and CDR2 are SGDLS and YYNGEE. Trimming removed 2 bases from V and 0 bases from J; junction bases left unmatched: 5. The CDR3 sequence is 15 residues long. The CDR3: CASSVTSESSYEQYF. For the CDR3, the DNA is TGTGCCAGCAGCGTTACTAGCGAGAGCTCCTACGAGCAGTACTTC.

The genes are TRBV4-1 and TRBJ2-1, with D tentatively TRBD1 (5 bases). Trimming left V 1 base short and J 1 base short, with 8 bases between. Germline CDR1 MGHRA, CDR2 YSYEKL. This CDR3 has 15 amino acids. The CDR3 sequence is CASSQGQGSYNEQFF. CDR3 DNA sequence: TGCGCCAGCAGCCAAGGCCAGGGATCCTACAATGAGCAGTTCTTC.

This chain joins TRBV10-3 and TRBJ2-7, with D possibly matching TRBD2 (6 bases). CDR1 is ENHRY and CDR2 is SYGVKD in the germline V gene. The CDR3 is 14 residues long. Between the trimmed V and J ends, which lost 4 bases and 1 base, there was a span of 11 bases. This CDR3 reads CAISVQAGSYEQYF. The CDR3 nucleotides are TGTGCCATCAGTGTGCAGGCGGGATCCTACGAGCAGTACTTC.

The gene calls are TRBV12-5 and TRBJ2-1, with D perhaps matching TRBD1 (6 bases). Germline V gene lookup returns CDR1 LGHNT and CDR2 FRNRAP. The V end lost 2 bases, the J end lost 12 bases, and 14 bases lay between the germline ends. The CDR3 is 13 residues long. CDR3 in amino acids: CASGLSQSTGQFF. DNA of the CDR3: TGTGCTAGTGGTTTGTCTCAATCGACAGGGCAGTTCTTC. Together with reference TRBV12-5 and TRBJ2-1, the CDR3 gives the full variable domain: DARVTQTPRHKVTEMGQEVTMRCQPILGHNTVFWYRQTMMQGLELLAYFRNRAPLDDSGMPKDRFSAEMPDATLATLKIQPSEPRDSAVYFCASGLSQSTGQFFGPGTRLTVL.

The V call is TRBV25-1, the J call TRBJ2-6; D possibly corresponds to TRBD2 (6 bases). The CDR3 covers 13 residues. CDR1 and CDR2 from the germline V gene are MGHDK and SYGVNS. The V gene lost 8 bases and the J gene lost 1 base, with 6 bases spanning the gap. The CDR3 is CASGGSGANVLTF. The CDR3 DNA reads as TGTGCCAGCGGGGGGTCTGGGGCCAACGTCCTGACTTTC.